The T cell receptor beta chain under discussion was sequenced for a study of cytomegalovirus exposure and HLA in healthy donors. Study overall: T cells numbering some 170 million yielded approximately 120 million unique TCR beta sequences in an earlier analysis.

General study points: There were reportedly fewer N-insertions in an Asian-associated ancestry cluster than the roughly 610-donor mean, in a later analysis.

CDR3 length equals 16 residues. CDR1 is MNHNS, CDR2 SASEGT, per germline. The V and J ends lost 2 bases and 3 bases respectively, with 14 bases between them. Primers for the PCR totalled 60 Vbeta and 13 Jbeta. The data were produced by immunoSEQ multiplex PCR, yet TCRdb's version contains in-frame clones alone and is incomplete. The table records some 180,000 clones, roughly 75% of them present only once. As concerns this clone: The target antigen is unknown.

V usage is TRBV6-1 and J usage is TRBJ2-1; D gene unclear. The sequence derives from a woman in her thirties in good health and CMV-seronegative. Sequenced input: PBMCs. The CDR3 loop reads CASSERKASLYNEQFF. Here the CDR3 DNA reads TGTGCCAGCAGTGAACGGAAGGCTAGTCTCTACAATGAGCAGTTCTTC.